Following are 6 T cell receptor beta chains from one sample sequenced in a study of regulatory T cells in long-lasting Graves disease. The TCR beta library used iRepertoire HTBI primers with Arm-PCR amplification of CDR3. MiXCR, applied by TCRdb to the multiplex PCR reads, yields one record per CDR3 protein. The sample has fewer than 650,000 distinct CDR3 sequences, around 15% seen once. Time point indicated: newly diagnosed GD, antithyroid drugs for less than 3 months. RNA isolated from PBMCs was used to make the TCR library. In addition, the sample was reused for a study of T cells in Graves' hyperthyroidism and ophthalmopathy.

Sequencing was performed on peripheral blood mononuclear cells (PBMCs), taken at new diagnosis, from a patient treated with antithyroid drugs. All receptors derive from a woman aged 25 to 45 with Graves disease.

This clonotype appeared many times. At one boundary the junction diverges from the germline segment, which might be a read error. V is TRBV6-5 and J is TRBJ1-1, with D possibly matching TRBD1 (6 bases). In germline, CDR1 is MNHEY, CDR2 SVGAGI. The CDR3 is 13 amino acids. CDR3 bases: TGTGCCAGCAGTTGGGGGGCTAACATTGAAGCTTTCTTT. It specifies CASSWGANIEAFF.

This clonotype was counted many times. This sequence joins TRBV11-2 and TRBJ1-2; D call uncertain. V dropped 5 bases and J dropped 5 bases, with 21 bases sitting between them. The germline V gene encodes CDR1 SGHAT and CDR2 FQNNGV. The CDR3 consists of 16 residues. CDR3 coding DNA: TGTGCCAGCAGCCGGATTCGAGACGTAGGGAGATATGGCTACACCTTC. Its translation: CASSRIRDVGRYGYTF.

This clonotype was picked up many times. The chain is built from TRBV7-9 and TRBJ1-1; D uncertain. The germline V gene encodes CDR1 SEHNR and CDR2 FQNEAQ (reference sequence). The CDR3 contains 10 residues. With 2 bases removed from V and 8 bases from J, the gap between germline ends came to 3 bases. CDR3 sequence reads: CASSLQEAFF. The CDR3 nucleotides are TGTGCCAGCAGCTTACAGGAAGCTTTCTTT.

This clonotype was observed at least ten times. For the CDR3, the DNA is TGTGCCAGCAGCTTAAACAGGGCGGACACCGGGGAGCTGTTTTTT. Translating gives CASSLNRADTGELFF. The J gene is TRBJ2-2, the V gene TRBV11-2; tentative D call: TRBD1 (6 bases). The length of the CDR3 is 15 residues. V was clipped by 2 bases and J by 3 bases, with 10 bases between them. The germline CDR1 and CDR2 sequences are SGHAT and FQNNGV.

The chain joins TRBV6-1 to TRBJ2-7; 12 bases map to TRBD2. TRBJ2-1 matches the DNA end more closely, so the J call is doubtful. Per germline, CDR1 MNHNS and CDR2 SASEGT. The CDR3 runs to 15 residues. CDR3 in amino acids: CASNRALAGGGEQFF. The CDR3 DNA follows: TGTGCCAGCAACAGAGCACTAGCGGGAGGAGGTGAGCAGTTCTTC.

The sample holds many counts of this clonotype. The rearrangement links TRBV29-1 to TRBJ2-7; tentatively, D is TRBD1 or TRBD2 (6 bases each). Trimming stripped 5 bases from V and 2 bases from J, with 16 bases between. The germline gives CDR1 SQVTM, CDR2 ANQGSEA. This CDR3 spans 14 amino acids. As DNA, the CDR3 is TGCAGCGTTCGGGGGCAGGGGTTTGCCTACGAGCAGTACTTC. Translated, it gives CSVRGQGFAYEQYF.